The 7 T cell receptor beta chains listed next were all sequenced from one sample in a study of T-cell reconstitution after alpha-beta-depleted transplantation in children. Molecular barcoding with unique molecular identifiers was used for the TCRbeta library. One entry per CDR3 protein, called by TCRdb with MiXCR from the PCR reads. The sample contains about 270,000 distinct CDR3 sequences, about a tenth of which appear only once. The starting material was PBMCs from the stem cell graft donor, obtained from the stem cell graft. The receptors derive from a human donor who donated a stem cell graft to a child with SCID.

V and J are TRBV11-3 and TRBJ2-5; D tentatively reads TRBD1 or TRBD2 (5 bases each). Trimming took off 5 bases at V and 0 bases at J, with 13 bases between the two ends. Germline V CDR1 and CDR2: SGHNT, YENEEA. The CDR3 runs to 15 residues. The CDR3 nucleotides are TGTGCCAGCAGCCCGGGGCGAACCAACCAAGAGACCCAGTACTTC. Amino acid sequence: CASSPGRTNQETQYF.

CDR3 amino acids: CASTPFGGGTYNEQFF. CDR3 sequence (DNA): TGTGCCAGCACCCCCTTTGGGGGAGGAACCTACAATGAGCAGTTCTTC. V usage is TRBV12-3 or TRBV12-4 and J usage is TRBJ2-1; possibly TRBD2 for D (6 bases). With 7 bases removed from V and 2 bases from J, the gap between germline ends came to 18 bases. This CDR3 has 16 amino acids.

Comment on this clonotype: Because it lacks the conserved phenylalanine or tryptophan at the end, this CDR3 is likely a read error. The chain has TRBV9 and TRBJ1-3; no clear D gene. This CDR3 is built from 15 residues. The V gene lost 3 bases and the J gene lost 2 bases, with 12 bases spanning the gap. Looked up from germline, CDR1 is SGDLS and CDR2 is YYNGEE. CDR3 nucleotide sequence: TGTGCCAGCAGCGCCGCCGGGGAGACTGGAAACACCATATATCTT. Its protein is CASSAAGETGNTIYL.

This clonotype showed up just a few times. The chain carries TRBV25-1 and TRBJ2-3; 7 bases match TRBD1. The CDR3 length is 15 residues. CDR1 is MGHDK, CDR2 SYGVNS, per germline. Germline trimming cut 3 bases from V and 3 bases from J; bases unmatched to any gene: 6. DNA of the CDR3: TGTGCCAGCAGTGACACAGGGGTTCTGACAGATACGCAGTATTTT. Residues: CASSDTGVLTDTQYF.

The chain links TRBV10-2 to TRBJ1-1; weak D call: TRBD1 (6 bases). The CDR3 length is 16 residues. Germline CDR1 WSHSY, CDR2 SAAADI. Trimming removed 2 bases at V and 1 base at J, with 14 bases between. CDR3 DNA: TGCGCCAGCAGTGAGCCCTCCGGGGGCAAGAACACTGAAGCTTTCTTT. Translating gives CASSEPSGGKNTEAFF.

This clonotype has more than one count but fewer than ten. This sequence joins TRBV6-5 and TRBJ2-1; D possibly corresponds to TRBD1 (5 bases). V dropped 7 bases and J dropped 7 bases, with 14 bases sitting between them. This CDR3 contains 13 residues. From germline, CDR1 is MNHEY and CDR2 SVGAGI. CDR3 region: CASTLGPRNEQFF. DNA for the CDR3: TGTGCCAGCACCTTGGGGCCCAGGAATGAGCAGTTCTTC.

The CDR3, as DNA: TGCGCCAGCAGCCACGGGACAGTTGGCTACACCTTC. The encoded protein is CASSHGTVGYTF. The genes are TRBV4-1 and TRBJ1-2; 7 bases line up with TRBD1. CDR1 MGHRA and CDR2 YSYEKL come from the germline V gene. This CDR3 has 12 residues. Trimming cost V 3 bases and J 7 bases; bases outside gene matches: 2.